This T cell receptor (beta chain) was found in a study of cytomegalovirus exposure and HLA in healthy donors. Study-wide results and limits: Cytomegalovirus association was listed for approximately 160 TCR beta chains. In vitro work confirmed that three CMV-associated chains recognize CMV antigens.

On this clone: Its antigen is undetermined.

The assay was immunoSEQ multiplex PCR, and TCRdb's table has in-frame clones only and misses some. The sample has some 330,000 clones, more than 80% seen once. In germline, CDR1 is DFQATT, CDR2 SNEGSKA (reference sequence). The CDR3 totals 11 residues. The chain joins TRBV20-1 to TRBJ2-1, with TRBD2 matching over 12 bases. The TCR originated in a woman younger than 35 in good health and CMV-seronegative. Specimen: PBMCs. Written as DNA, the CDR3 is TGCAGGACGACTAGCGGGAGTGGGGGGTTCTTC. Encoded protein: CRTTSGSGGFF.